The 7 T cell receptor beta chains below come from one sample, sequenced in a study of blood T cell repertoires in COVID-19. Here immunoSEQ multiplex PCR was the method, and the copy in TCRdb shows in-frame clones only, minus some. The table shows roughly 100,000 clones, with over 75% occurring only once. Sequenced input: peripheral blood. These receptors came from a human donor in a cohort sampled during active or convalescent COVID-19.

The J gene is TRBJ2-5, the V gene TRBV5-1; perhaps TRBD2 as D (5 bases). The CDR3 has 18 residues. The germline V gene encodes CDR1 SGHRS and CDR2 YFSETQ. The ends were cut back, 0 bases at V and 4 bases at J, with 22 bases in the middle. The CDR3 loop reads CASSLGGNSPIWGETQYF. Written as DNA, the CDR3 is TGCGCCAGCAGCTTGGGAGGGAATAGTCCTATCTGGGGAGAGACCCAGTACTTC.

This chain joins TRBV7-3 and TRBJ2-7; 14 bases map to TRBD2. The V gene's germline CDR1 is SGHTA and CDR2 FQGTGA. V shed 2 bases, J shed 5 bases, and the junction held 2 bases outside the gene matches. The CDR3 loop spans 15 amino acids. As DNA, the CDR3 is TGTGCCAGCAGCTTAGGGGGACTAGCGGGGGACGAGCAGTACTTC. It specifies CASSLGGLAGDEQYF.

This clone was detected once. In DNA, the CDR3 is TGTGCTAGTGGTTCACAGGGGAGCACTGAAGCTTTCTTT. Its protein product is CASGSQGSTEAFF. The chain recombines TRBV12-5 with TRBJ1-1; 7 bases agree with TRBD1. CDR1 is LGHNT and CDR2 is FRNRAP in the germline V gene. This CDR3 comprises 13 residues. The V segment lost 4 bases and the J segment 4 bases; nucleotides outside the gene matches: 3.

The chain combines TRBV2 with TRBJ1-5; a possible D gene is TRBD1 (6 bases). Germline V gene data show CDR1 as SNHLY and CDR2 as FYNNEI. Trimming shortened V by 5 bases and J by 3 bases, and 14 bases separated the two germline ends. The CDR3 length is 15 residues. This CDR3 is CASSSVAGVNQPQHF. DNA for the CDR3: TGTGCCAGCAGTTCCGTGGCAGGGGTCAATCAGCCCCAGCATTTT. Combining the CDR3 with reference TRBV2 and TRBJ1-5 gives the whole variable domain EPEVTQTPSHQVTQMGQEVILRCVPISNHLYFYWYRQILGQKVEFLVSFYNNEISEKSEIFDDQFSVERPDGSNFTLKIRSTKLEDSAMYFCASSSVAGVNQPQHFGDGTRLSIL.

This CDR3 reads CASGYRATYNSPLHF. CDR3 coding DNA: TGTGCCAGTGGATACAGGGCTACCTATAATTCACCCCTCCACTTT. The gene calls are TRBV3-1 (or the pseudogene TRBV3-2) and TRBJ1-6; tentatively, D is TRBD1 (6 bases). The V end was cut by 9 bases, the J end by 2 bases, with 14 bases between. The CDR3 extends over 15 amino acids. Germline lookup yields CDR1 LGHDT and CDR2 YNNKEL (reference sequence).

The chain links TRBV4-1 to TRBJ1-1; TRBD1 matches 8 bases. This CDR3 spans 15 amino acids. Germline assignment: CDR1 MGHRA and CDR2 YSYEKL. J was trimmed by 0 bases and V by 4 bases; bases with no gene match: 4. This chain's CDR3 is CASSPGTGLNTEAFF. Written as DNA, the CDR3 is TGCGCCAGCAGCCCTGGGACAGGTTTGAACACTGAAGCTTTCTTT.

V and J are TRBV5-1 and TRBJ1-4, with D uncertain. The CDR3 loop spans 13 amino acids. Germline CDR1 is SGHRS and CDR2 is YFSETQ. Trimming shortened V by 4 bases and J by 2 bases, and 6 bases separated the two germline ends. The CDR3 region has the DNA TGCGCCAGCAGCCCTTATACTAATGAAAAACTGTTTTTT. Translating it yields CASSPYTNEKLFF. Combining the CDR3 with reference TRBV5-1 and TRBJ1-4 gives the whole variable domain KAGVTQTPRYLIKTRGQQVTLSCSPISGHRSVSWYQQTPGQGLQFLFEYFSETQRNKGNFPGRFSGRQFSNSRSEMNVSTLELGDSALYLCASSPYTNEKLFFGSGTQLSVL.